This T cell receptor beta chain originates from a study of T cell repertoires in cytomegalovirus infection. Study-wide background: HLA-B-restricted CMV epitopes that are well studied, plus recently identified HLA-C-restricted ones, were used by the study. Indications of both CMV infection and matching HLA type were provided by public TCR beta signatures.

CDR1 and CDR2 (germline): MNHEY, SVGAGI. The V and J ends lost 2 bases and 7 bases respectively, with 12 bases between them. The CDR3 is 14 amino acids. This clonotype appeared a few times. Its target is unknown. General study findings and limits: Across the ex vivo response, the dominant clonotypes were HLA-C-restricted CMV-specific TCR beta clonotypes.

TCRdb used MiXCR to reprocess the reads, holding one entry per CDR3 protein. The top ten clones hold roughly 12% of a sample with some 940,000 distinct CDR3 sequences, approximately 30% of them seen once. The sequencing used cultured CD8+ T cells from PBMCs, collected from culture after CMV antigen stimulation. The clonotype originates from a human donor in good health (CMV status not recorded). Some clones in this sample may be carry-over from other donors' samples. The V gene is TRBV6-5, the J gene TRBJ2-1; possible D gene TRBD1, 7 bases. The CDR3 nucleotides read TGTGCCAGCAGTTACGTTGCAGGGGGGAATGAGCAGTTCTTC. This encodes CASSYVAGGNEQFF.